This T cell receptor beta chain is drawn from a study of shared clonotypes between healthy human individuals. Study-wide background: Three CD4 naive, three CD4 memory, two CD8 naive and one CD8 memory plate were used per donor.

Study outcomes and limitations: Naive CD4 clonotype sharing across four donors was around 5%. Richness estimates generally favored naive over memory subsets.

From germline, CDR1 is LGHNT and CDR2 FRNRAP. V lost 8 bases, J lost 1 base, and 6 bases lay in between. The length of the CDR3 is 13 residues. Details on this clone: Antigen unknown.

Method: immunoSEQ multiplex PCR; TCRdb's copy keeps in-frame clones and lacks some. The data hold over a million clones, with under 99% observed a single time. All participating donors were Caucasian adults from Nashville, Tennessee. The source material was naive CD4+ T cells sorted from blood. Sample subset: CD45RA+ positively selected. The TCR comes from a man younger than 40 in good health. The gene calls are TRBV12-5 and TRBJ2-6; D unclear. In DNA form, the CDR3 reads TGTGCTAGTATTAGATCTGGGGCCAACGTCCTGACTTTC. Protein sequence: CASIRSGANVLTF.